This TCR beta chain stems from a study of cytomegalovirus exposure and HLA in healthy donors. The study, taken as a whole, reports: A previous analysis found most TCR beta V segments productive roughly 87% or roughly 30% of the time.

There are a few counts of this clone. No antigen is known for it. V was shortened by 0 bases and J by 5 bases, with 5 bases between the two germline ends. The CDR3 runs to 13 residues. Looked up from germline, CDR1 is MRHNA and CDR2 is SNTAGT. The PCR made use of 60 Vbeta and 13 Jbeta primers. Authors' methods: Later, an analysis found 75 million to 90 million unique TCR beta chains, and approximately 10 million of these were shared. Clones were read by immunoSEQ multiplex PCR, and TCRdb kept only the in-frame ones, dropping some. The V and J calls and clone size come from that table; D and trimming were worked out from the DNA. Among about 130,000 clones listed, 80% were seen once.

The sequenced sample was PBMCs. This TCR came from a man aged 25 to 40 in good health and CMV-seronegative. This chain joins TRBV6-4 and TRBJ2-1; D is perhaps TRBD1 (5 bases). In DNA form, the CDR3 reads TGTGCCAGCAGTGACTCGGACAACAATGAGCAGTTCTTC. Encoded protein: CASSDSDNNEQFF.